The present T cell receptor (beta chain) was sequenced within a study of cytomegalovirus exposure and HLA in healthy donors. Overall study findings and caveats: According to reports, the classifier identified cytomegalovirus status with high specificity and sensitivity. The later analysis indicated that the majority of CMV-associated TCR beta chains appeared HLA-restricted. Analyses of presence/absence relied on an assumption of roughly uniform sequencing depth across donors.

PCR was performed using 60 Vbeta and 13 Jbeta primers. The data were produced by immunoSEQ multiplex PCR, yet TCRdb's version contains in-frame clones alone and is incomplete. The sample includes some 190,000 clones, about 85% of them seen just once. As regards this clone: Its target is not known.

As for the donors, each was a healthy bone marrow donor. CDR1 and CDR2 (germline): MGHRA, YSYEKL. The CDR3 is 16 residues long. Trimming took 0 bases from V and 1 from J, leaving 11 bases between them. This receptor was taken from a girl aged 5 to 17 in good health and CMV-seropositive. The V and J genes are TRBV4-1 and TRBJ2-3; possible D gene TRBD1, 5 bases. The source material was PBMCs. This CDR3 is CASSQDPGQGTDTQYF. The CDR3 DNA sequence: TGCGCCAGCAGCCAAGACCCTGGACAAGGCACAGATACGCAGTATTTT.